These 7 T cell receptor beta chains share one sample of origin, sequenced in a study of shared clonotypes between healthy human individuals (dated by TCRdb to 2020 to 2021). Libraries were made using the immunoSEQ multiplex PCR assay. What TCRdb holds here is the immuneACCESS table cut down to in-frame rearrangements. Part of the clones is not present; checked against another copy, under half of the missing clones reflect an unresolved V gene, and the others are unexplained. Present in this sample are around 720,000 clones, around four fifths of which were seen just once. The ten most abundant clones make up around 2% of the sample. Sequencing used memory CD4+ T cells sorted from blood. The cell subset or site label on this specimen signifies: CD45RA-negative fraction. The receptor set was obtained from a woman in her 30s in good health.

The rearrangement uses TRBV4-2 and TRBJ2-2; TRBD1 matches 7 bases. The V gene end was trimmed by 1 base and the J gene end by 4 bases; junction bases not matched to a gene: 3. Germline V gene data show CDR1 as LGHNA and CDR2 as YNFKEQ. There are 15 residues in the CDR3. The CDR3 region is CASSQATGFTGELFF. The CDR3, as DNA: TGTGCCAGCAGCCAAGCGACAGGGTTCACCGGGGAGCTGTTTTTT.

The chain couples TRBV7-9 to TRBJ2-5; no definite D call. The CDR3 extends over 16 amino acids. The V and J ends lost 4 bases and 5 bases respectively, with 20 bases between them. The germline V gene encodes CDR1 SEHNR and CDR2 FQNEAQ (reference sequence). CDR3 in DNA: TGTGCCAGCAGCTCCCTTAGGGCAACAGATGTGGAGACCCAGTACTTC. This sequence encodes CASSSLRATDVETQYF.

The chain links TRBV14 to TRBJ2-7; TRBD2 matches 10 bases. CDR1 SGHDN and CDR2 FVKESK come from the germline V gene. The CDR3 totals 14 residues. V gave up 1 base and J gave up 6 bases; unmatched junction bases: 3. CDR3 bases: TGTGCCAGCAGCCAAGGACTAGCGGGTCGCGAGCAGTACTTC. Encoded protein: CASSQGLAGREQYF.

This clone was seen many times. The chain has TRBV6-5 and TRBJ1-3; possibly TRBD1 for D (5 bases). V shed 2 bases and J shed 0 bases, with 11 bases lying between them. The CDR3 consists of 16 residues. Germline V gene data show CDR1 as MNHEY and CDR2 as SVGAGI. CDR3 DNA sequence: TGTGCCAGCAGTTACGGGGCCCCGAACTCTGGAAACACCATATATTTT. Translation: CASSYGAPNSGNTIYF.

The V and J genes are TRBV4-1 and TRBJ1-2; TRBD1 matches at 7 bases. J gave up 2 bases and V 4 bases, and 7 bases lay outside the gene matches. The CDR3 is 15 amino acids. Germline lookup yields CDR1 MGHRA and CDR2 YSYEKL. CDR3 amino acids: CASSLNKGANYGYTF. The CDR3 DNA reads TGCGCCAGCAGCCTTAATAAGGGGGCGAACTATGGCTACACCTTC.

The V call is TRBV5-1, the J call TRBJ2-7; 9 positions agree with TRBD1. The V gene end was trimmed by 7 bases and the J gene end by 5 bases; junction bases not matched to a gene: 10. Germline assignment: CDR1 SGHRS and CDR2 YFSETQ. The CDR3 length is 14 residues. In DNA, the CDR3 is TGCGCCAGCGGTCGCGGACAGGGGTTCGACGAGCAGTACTTC. Protein: CASGRGQGFDEQYF.

V usage is TRBV28 and J usage is TRBJ1-2, with TRBD1 as a possible D gene (6 bases). V was clipped by 6 bases and J by 4 bases, with 12 bases between them. The germline gives CDR1 MDHEN, CDR2 SYDVKM. The CDR3 has 13 amino acids. The CDR3 coding sequence is TGTGCCAGCAGGTCACAGGGTGGCTATGGCTACACCTTC. Translation: CASRSQGGYGYTF.